This is a list of T cell receptor beta chains from one sample in a study of neurological immune-mediated disorders. MiXCR, applied by TCRdb to the 5' RACE reads, yields one record per CDR3 protein. The data contain about 66,000 distinct CDR3 sequences, 3.5% to 5% of them seen just once; the ten biggest clones take up 6.5% to 7.5%. Sequencing was done on a sample of PBMCs. These TCRs come from a young man with multiple sclerosis. Both conserved end residues are part of each CDR3. The D gene is left open where the match is weak. Size values are once, few and many counts, or a class for expanded clones, and some rows have none.

J gene: TRBJ2-3; clone size: .; D gene: .; V gene: TRBV12-2; CDR3 DNA: TGTGCAAGTCGCTCCCTTAAAGGGGGACAGGGGTCGGATACGCAGTATTTT; CDR3 protein: CASRSLKGGQGSDTQYF
J gene: TRBJ2-5; clone size: .; D gene: .; V gene: TRBV4-1; CDR3 DNA: TGCGCCAGCAGCCAAACAGACAGGCAAGAGACCCAGTACTTC; CDR3 protein: CASSQTDRQETQYF
J gene: TRBJ1-1; clone size: many; D gene: .; V gene: TRBV20-1; CDR3 DNA: TGCAGTGCTAGAGCCACCCGGGGGCCATGGAACACTGAAGCTTTCTTT; CDR3 protein: CSARATRGPWNTEAFF
J gene: TRBJ1-6; clone size: .; D gene: .; V gene: TRBV6-2/TRBV6-3; CDR3 DNA: TGTGCCAGCAGTACAGGGAGTTCACCCCTCAACTTT; CDR3 protein: CASSTGSSPLNF
J gene: TRBJ1-4; clone size: many; D gene: .; V gene: TRBV12-3/TRBV12-4; CDR3 DNA: TGTGCCAGCAGTTTGGGCCCAGGGTCTGAAAAACTGTTTTTT; CDR3 protein: CASSLGPGSEKLFF
J gene: TRBJ2-7; clone size: many; D gene: .; V gene: TRBV5-6; CDR3 DNA: TGTGCCAGCAGCTTGCTCCCGGGCGAGCAGTACTTC; CDR3 protein: CASSLLPGEQYF
J gene: TRBJ2-1; clone size: many; D gene: TRBD2; V gene: TRBV24-1; CDR3 DNA: TGTGCCACCAGTGATTTCGGGCTAGCGGAGGACAATGAGCAGTTCTTC; CDR3 protein: CATSDFGLAEDNEQFF
J gene: TRBJ2-3; clone size: many; D gene: .; V gene: TRBV5-1; CDR3 DNA: TGCGCCAGCAGCCTAGGTAGCACAGATACGCAGTATTTT; CDR3 protein: CASSLGSTDTQYF
J gene: TRBJ1-1; clone size: .; D gene: TRBD1; V gene: TRBV30; CDR3 DNA: TGTGCCTGGAGCCGACAGGGGGGGACTGAAGCTTTCTTT; CDR3 protein: CAWSRQGGTEAFF
J gene: TRBJ1-1; clone size: many; D gene: .; V gene: TRBV20-1; CDR3 DNA: TGCAGTGCTAGAGGAGAGGACCCTGGACCTGAAGCTTTCTTT; CDR3 protein: CSARGEDPGPEAFF
J gene: TRBJ1-1; clone size: many; D gene: TRBD1; V gene: TRBV10-3; CDR3 DNA: TGTGCCATCAGTGAGGACAGGGTAGGCACTGAAGCTTTCTTT; CDR3 protein: CAISEDRVGTEAFF
J gene: TRBJ1-1; clone size: many; D gene: .; V gene: TRBV5-1; CDR3 DNA: TGCGCCAGCAGCTTACAGGCGGGTGAAGCTTTCTTT; CDR3 protein: CASSLQAGEAFF
J gene: TRBJ1-5; clone size: .; D gene: .; V gene: TRBV20-1; CDR3 DNA: TGCAGCGCTGAGGAGCTGAATAGCAATCAGCCCCAGCATTTT; CDR3 protein: CSAEELNSNQPQHF
J gene: TRBJ2-6; clone size: many; D gene: .; V gene: TRBV6-5; CDR3 DNA: TGTGCCAGCAGTTACTCCGGTACTGGGGCCAACGTCCTGACTTTC; CDR3 protein: CASSYSGTGANVLTF
J gene: TRBJ1-5; clone size: .; D gene: TRBD1; V gene: TRBV20-1; CDR3 DNA: TGCAGTGCTAGAGGCCTGGAAACAGGGGAATACAATCAGCCCCAGCATTTT; CDR3 protein: CSARGLETGEYNQPQHF
J gene: TRBJ2-2; clone size: .; D gene: .; V gene: TRBV5-1; CDR3 DNA: TGCGCCAGCAGCCCTACTCCCGGGACTTCCACCGGGGAGCTGTTTTTT; CDR3 protein: CASSPTPGTSTGELFF
J gene: TRBJ1-1; clone size: many; D gene: .; V gene: TRBV30; CDR3 DNA: TGTGCCTGGAGTGTAAGGCAGGGGCCCATGAACACTGAAGCTTTCTTT; CDR3 protein: CAWSVRQGPMNTEAFF
J gene: TRBJ1-5; clone size: .; D gene: TRBD1; V gene: TRBV20-1; CDR3 DNA: TGCAGTGCCCACAGGGGTGGCAATCAGCCCCAGCATTTT; CDR3 protein: CSAHRGGNQPQHF
J gene: TRBJ1-4; clone size: many; D gene: .; V gene: TRBV7-2; CDR3 DNA: TGTGCCAGCAGCCCGGAAAAAGGGAATGAAAAACTGTTTTTT; CDR3 protein: CASSPEKGNEKLFF
J gene: TRBJ1-5; clone size: few; D gene: .; V gene: TRBV20-1; CDR3 DNA: TGCAGTGCTAGCTGGGGCAATCAGCCCCAGAATTTT; CDR3 protein: CSASWGNQPQNF
J gene: TRBJ2-2; clone size: .; D gene: .; V gene: TRBV7-2; CDR3 DNA: TGTGCCAGCAGCTTAGGTCACAGTTACACCGGGGAGCTGTTTTTT; CDR3 protein: CASSLGHSYTGELFF
J gene: TRBJ1-1; clone size: many; D gene: .; V gene: TRBV15; CDR3 DNA: TGTGCCACCAGCACCATCCTCGCGGGGGAAGCTTTCTTT; CDR3 protein: CATSTILAGEAFF
J gene: TRBJ2-1; clone size: few; D gene: TRBD2; V gene: TRBV5-1; CDR3 DNA: TGCGCCAGCAGCTTGGACGGACTAGCGGGTTATAATGAGCAGTTCTTC; CDR3 protein: CASSLDGLAGYNEQFF
J gene: TRBJ2-7; clone size: many; D gene: .; V gene: TRBV5-1; CDR3 DNA: TGCGCCAGCAGCGCGGCTATAAATGCGAACAGGGTGTACGAGCAGTACTTC; CDR3 protein: CASSAAINANRVYEQYF
J gene: TRBJ2-3; clone size: many; D gene: .; V gene: TRBV20-1; CDR3 DNA: TGCAGCGCTTTTTTAGATACGCAGTATTTT; CDR3 protein: CSAFLDTQYF
J gene: TRBJ1-4; clone size: many; D gene: TRBD1; V gene: TRBV7-9; CDR3 DNA: TGTGCCAGCAGTTTCCGACAGGGAAACGAAAAACTGTTTTTT; CDR3 protein: CASSFRQGNEKLFF